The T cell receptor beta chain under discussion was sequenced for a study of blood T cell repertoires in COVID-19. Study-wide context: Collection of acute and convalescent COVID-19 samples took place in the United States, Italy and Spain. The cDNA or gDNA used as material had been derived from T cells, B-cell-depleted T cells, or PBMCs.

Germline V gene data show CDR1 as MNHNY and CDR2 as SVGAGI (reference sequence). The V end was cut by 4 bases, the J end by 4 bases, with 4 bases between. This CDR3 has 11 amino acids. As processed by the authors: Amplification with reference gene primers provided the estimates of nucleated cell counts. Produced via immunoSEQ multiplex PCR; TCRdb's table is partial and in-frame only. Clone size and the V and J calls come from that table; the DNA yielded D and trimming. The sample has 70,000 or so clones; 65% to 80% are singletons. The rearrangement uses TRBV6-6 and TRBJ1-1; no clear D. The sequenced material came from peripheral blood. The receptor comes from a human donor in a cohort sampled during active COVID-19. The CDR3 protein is CASSWATEAFF. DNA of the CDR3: TGTGCCAGCAGTTGGGCCACTGAAGCTTTCTTT.